This T cell receptor beta chain was sequenced during a study of response to subunit inactivated influenza vaccine listed by TCRdb under 2018. As for the study more broadly: Deep quantitative profiling of the T cell receptor repertoire was used in the study to follow responses to a trivalent subunit inactivated influenza vaccine.

A word on this clonotype: Its recognized antigen is unknown. Base qualities are missing; no much larger clone stands one base away.

Receptors were amplified or captured by RT-PCR. Sequenced using an Illumina HiSeq 2500. TCRdb trimmed public reads at Q25 via fastp, called clones via MiXCR and kept in-frame beta chains. CDR3 protein duplicates are merged, each entry listing the most common genes and DNA. The sample table contains hundreds of thousands of distinct CDR3 sequences; only one count was recorded for less than 10% of them. Of the sample, 10% to 15% is held by the ten largest clones. Study-level results and caveats: It was suggested by the authors that each seasonal influenza vaccination may recruit only a limited number of new T cells.

The CDR3 sequence holds 15 residues, the cysteine and phenylalanine included. Of the read, only the CDR3 DNA is kept; its 45 bases are in frame from base 1. V lost 1 base and J lost 7 bases, and the count of bases not matched to a germline gene is 4. From the germline V gene, CDR1 is LGHNA and CDR2 is YNFKEQ. The V and J segments used are TRBV4-2 and TRBJ2-1; 10 bases in between match TRBD2. The TCR comes from a man aged 50-75 years who received an inactivated influenza vaccine. Donor details come from another sample of the same person, matched by shared clones. The sample here was PBMCs from blood, taken less than 25 months after vaccination. The bases are TGTGCCAGCAGCCAAGGGCTAGCGGGGGATAATGAGCAGTTCTTC. Its protein product is CASSQGLAGDNEQFF.